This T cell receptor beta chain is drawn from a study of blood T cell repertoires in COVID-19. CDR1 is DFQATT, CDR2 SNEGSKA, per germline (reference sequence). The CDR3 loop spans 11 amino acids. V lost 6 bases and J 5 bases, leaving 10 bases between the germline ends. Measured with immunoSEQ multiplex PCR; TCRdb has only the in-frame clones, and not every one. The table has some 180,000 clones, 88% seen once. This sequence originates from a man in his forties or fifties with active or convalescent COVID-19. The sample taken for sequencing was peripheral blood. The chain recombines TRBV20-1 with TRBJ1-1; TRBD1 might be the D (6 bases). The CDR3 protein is CSAPQGTEAFF. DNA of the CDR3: TGCAGTGCACCACAGGGAACTGAAGCTTTCTTT.